Listed here are 3 T cell receptor beta chains from one sample, sequenced in a study of CD8 T cells in Susac syndrome. An amount of RNA that ranged from roughly 0.45 to 1 ug was reverse transcribed with random hexamers. TCRdb reprocessed the immunoSEQ multiplex PCR reads with MiXCR, giving one entry per CDR3 protein. The table includes 95,000 to 150,000 distinct CDR3 sequences, about 93% detected once. Sequenced input: CD4+ T cells from PBMCs. The source of these receptors is a human donor in good health.

This chain joins TRBV7-2 and TRBJ2-3, with 7 nucleotides matching TRBD2. This CDR3 has 17 amino acids. The trim removed 4 bases at V and 4 bases at J, leaving 14 bases unmatched. In germline, CDR1 is SGHTA, CDR2 FQGNSA. CDR3 bases: TGTGCCAGCAGCTCCCGGACGGCTAGCGGAGGCGCAGATACGCAGTATTTT. Protein product: CASSSRTASGGADTQYF.

This rearrangement joins TRBV6-2 or TRBV6-3 to TRBJ2-1; 7 bases fit TRBD1. The junction had 2 bases not matched to a gene; V was cut back by 5 bases and J by 4 bases. The CDR3 consists of 13 residues. The germline CDR1 and CDR2 sequences are MNHEY and SVGEGT. The CDR3 protein is CASSTDRYNEQFF. The CDR3 DNA is TGTGCCAGCAGTACGGACAGGTACAATGAGCAGTTCTTC.

The rearrangement links TRBV29-1 to TRBJ2-2, with 11 nucleotides matching TRBD2. Unmatched junction bases numbered 7, after V lost 6 bases and J lost 1 base. Germline lookup yields CDR1 SQVTM and CDR2 ANQGSEA. This CDR3 contains 16 residues. CDR3 residues: CSVPTSGSGNTGELFF. Written as DNA, the CDR3 is TGCAGCGTCCCTACTAGCGGGAGTGGGAACACCGGGGAGCTGTTTTTT.